This T cell receptor (beta chain) originates from a study of Graves' ophthalmopathy and Graves' hyperthyroidism. The sequenced template was RNA, covering the TCR beta CDR3 region. The first-round RT-PCR employed HTBI primers together with the Qiagen OneStep RT-PCR kit. A multiplex PCR was then performed as the second round. TCRdb recomputed calls from the multiplex PCR reads with MiXCR, one row per CDR3 protein. The data hold 500,000 to 700,000 distinct CDR3 sequences, with about 20% observed a single time. CDR1 and CDR2 (germline): DFQATT, SNEGSKA (reference sequence). Unmatched junction bases numbered 5, after V lost 5 bases and J lost 5 bases. The CDR3 contains 12 residues. Many counts were recorded for this clonotype.

Input material: peripheral blood. This clonotype was obtained from a woman aged 18-29 years with stable Graves' hyperthyroidism. Some clones in this sample may be carry-over from other donors' samples. The chain uses TRBV20-1 and TRBJ2-7, with 8 nucleotides matching TRBD1. The CDR3 region is CSAHRGDDEQYF. The CDR3 DNA is TGCAGTGCTCACAGGGGGGATGACGAGCAGTACTTC.